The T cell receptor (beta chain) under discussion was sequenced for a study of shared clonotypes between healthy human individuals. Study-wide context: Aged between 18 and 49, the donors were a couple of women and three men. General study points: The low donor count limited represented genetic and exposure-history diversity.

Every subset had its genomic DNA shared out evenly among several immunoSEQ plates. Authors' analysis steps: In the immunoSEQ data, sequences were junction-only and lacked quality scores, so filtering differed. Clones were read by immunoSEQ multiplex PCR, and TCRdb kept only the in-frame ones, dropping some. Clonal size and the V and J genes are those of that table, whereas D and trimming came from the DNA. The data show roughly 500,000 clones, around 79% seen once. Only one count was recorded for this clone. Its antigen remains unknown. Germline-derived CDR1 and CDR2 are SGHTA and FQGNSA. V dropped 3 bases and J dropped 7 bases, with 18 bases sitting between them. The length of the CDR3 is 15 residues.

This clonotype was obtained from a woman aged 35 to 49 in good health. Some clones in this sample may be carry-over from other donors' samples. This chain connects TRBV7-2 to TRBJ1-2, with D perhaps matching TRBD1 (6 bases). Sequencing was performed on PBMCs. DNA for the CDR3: TGTGCCAGCAGCTTTTTCGACCCCAGGGGCCTTGGCTACACCTTC. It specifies CASSFFDPRGLGYTF. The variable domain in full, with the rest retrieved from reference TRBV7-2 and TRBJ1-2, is GAGVSQSPSNKVTEKGKDVELRCDPISGHTALYWYRQSLGQGLEFLIYFQGNSAPDKSGLPSDRFSAERTGGSVSTLTIQRTQQEDSAVYLCASSFFDPRGLGYTFGSGTRLTVV.